This T cell receptor beta chain derives from a study of T cell repertoires in cytomegalovirus infection. The wider study: Evidence of both CMV infection and a matching HLA type came from public TCR beta signatures.

Each CDR3 protein is one row after TCRdb ran MiXCR on the reads. The sample carries 350,000 to 500,000 distinct CDR3 sequences, approximately 30% recorded once. The CDR3 sequence is 12 residues long. V shed 4 bases and J shed 7 bases, with 10 bases lying between them. The sample was PBMCs. The clonotype was recovered from a human donor in good health (CMV status not recorded). Some clones in this sample may be carry-over from other donors' samples. This chain links TRBV12-3 or TRBV12-4 with TRBJ1-1, with D unresolved. CDR3 residues: CASSYKAIEAFF. The CDR3 DNA reads TGTGCCAGCAGTTATAAAGCGATTGAAGCTTTCTTT.